This TCR beta chain was obtained from a study of cytomegalovirus exposure and HLA in healthy donors. Donors showed nominal health when sampled, although they likely had unrecorded immune exposures. It was with 60 Vbeta and 13 Jbeta primers that the PCR ran. The assay was immunoSEQ multiplex PCR, and TCRdb's table has in-frame clones only and misses some. Among around 140,000 clones, 8.9% were seen once, and the ten largest hold roughly 6.4%. Comments on this clone: Its antigen is still unknown.

The CDR3 length is 15 residues. V was pared by 4 bases and J by 0 bases, with 11 bases between. In germline, CDR1 is ENHRY, CDR2 SYGVKD. Study-wide results and caveats: One variant, a missense change in DCLRE1C, was linked in a later analysis to TCR beta V- and J-gene trimming.

Sequencing input: PBMCs. This sequence joins TRBV10-3 and TRBJ2-3, with a tentative D call TRBD1 (5 bases). The sequence was obtained from a woman aged 35 to 49 in good health and CMV-seropositive. The CDR3 nucleotides are TGTGCCATCAGTGCCGGCAGGGATAGCACAGATACGCAGTATTTT. The encoded protein is CAISAGRDSTDTQYF.